These T cell receptor beta chains were read from a single sample in a study of STAT5B mutations in CD4+ large granular lymphocyte leukemia. The data were produced by immunoSEQ multiplex PCR, yet TCRdb's version contains in-frame clones alone and is incomplete. The table includes some 33,000 clones, 74% detected once. The sequenced sample was CD4+ T cells from blood buffy coats. Source of these receptors: a human donor in good health. The CDR3 runs from the conserved cysteine through the conserved F or W. The D gene is left open where the match is weak. For some rows the clone size is stated as once, few or many, or as a class when expanded; others skip it.

d_call	v_call	clone_size	j_call	cdr3_nt	cdr3_aa
NA	TRBV7-9	NA	TRBJ2-1	TGTGCCAGCAGCTTAGTCAGGGCCAATGAGCAGTTCTTC	CASSLVRANEQFF
NA	TRBV29-1	NA	TRBJ1-2	TGCAGCGTTGAATCAGGCTATGGCTACACCTTC	CSVESGYGYTF
NA	TRBV5-6	NA	TRBJ2-3	TGTGCCAGCAGCTTGGGCCCCGGAGATACGCAGTATTTT	CASSLGPGDTQYF
NA	TRBV7-6	once	TRBJ2-7	TGTGCCAGCAGCTTACAGTTTGGATCCTACGAGCAGTACTTC	CASSLQFGSYEQYF
NA	TRBV7-9	NA	TRBJ2-3	TGTGCCAGCAGCTTAGTGGTCGGCTCAGGGGATACGCAGTATTTT	CASSLVVGSGDTQYF
NA	TRBV29-1	NA	TRBJ2-1	TGCAGCGTTGCTCCTGGACAAAGCTACAATGAGCAGTTCTTC	CSVAPGQSYNEQFF
NA	TRBV20-1	NA	TRBJ2-5	TGCAGTTGCCTAGCCGAAGAGACCCAGTACTTC	CSCLAEETQYF
NA	TRBV30	NA	TRBJ1-3	TGTGCCTGGACGAGGGATGGAAACACCATATATTTT	CAWTRDGNTIYF
TRBD2	TRBV5-4	NA	TRBJ2-6	TGTGCCAGCAGCCTAGCGGATGGGGCCAACGTCCTGACTTTC	CASSLADGANVLTF
NA	TRBV6-1	NA	TRBJ1-5	NA	CASILEGNSNQPQHF
NA	TRBV9	few	TRBJ2-4	TGTGCCAGCAGCGTACCTCCGGGGGACATTCAGTACTTC	CASSVPPGDIQYF
TRBD2	TRBV29-1	NA	TRBJ2-5	TGCAGCGTCAAGTCCTGGGAGCGGGGCCAAGAGACCCAGTACTTC	CSVKSWERGQETQYF
NA	TRBV7-2	NA	TRBJ1-2	TGTGCCAGCAGCTTGGGGGCGGGAGTTTACTATGGCTACACCTTC	CASSLGAGVYYGYTF
NA	TRBV11-2	NA	TRBJ2-5	TGTGCCAGCAGCTTAGACCAAGAGACCCAGTACTTC	CASSLDQETQYF
TRBD2	TRBV19	NA	TRBJ2-5	TGTGCCAGTAGTATAGGTCTAGCGGGGGGCGAGACCCAGTACTTC	CASSIGLAGGETQYF
NA	TRBV6-6	NA	TRBJ2-2	TGTGCCAGCAGTCCACAGGGTAGGGGCGGGGAGCTGTTTTTT	CASSPQGRGGELFF
NA	TRBV7-2	NA	TRBJ1-5	TGTGCCAGCAGCTATACAGGGATTAGCAATCAGCCCCAGCATTTT	CASSYTGISNQPQHF
NA	TRBV5-6	few	TRBJ2-6	TGTGCCAGCAGCTTGGTGCCCCGTCGGGCCAACGTCCTGACTTTC	CASSLVPRRANVLTF
TRBD1	TRBV27	once	TRBJ1-1	TGTGCCAGCAGTGTGACAGGGGTGCACACTGAAGCTTTCTTT	CASSVTGVHTEAFF
NA	TRBV29-1	NA	TRBJ2-1	TGCAGCGTTGAAGAGGTGGAAAGCTCCTACAATGAGCAGTTCTTC	CSVEEVESSYNEQFF
NA	TRBV11-3	NA	TRBJ2-1	TGTGCCAGCAGCTCCCCCCCCACCACCCCCTTCGGCAATGAGCAGTTCTTC	CASSSPPTTPFGNEQFF
TRBD1	TRBV4-2	NA	TRBJ2-6	TGTGCCAGCAGCCCCTGGACAGGACCTAACTCTGGGGCCAACGTCCTGACTTTC	CASSPWTGPNSGANVLTF
NA	TRBV30	NA	TRBJ1-3	TGTGCCTGCCAAAAATCCCGGGACGGTGGAAACACCATATATTTT	CACQKSRDGGNTIYF
TRBD2	TRBV13	NA	TRBJ2-1	TGTGCCAGCAGCCATCCTTTGGGACTAGCGGGAGTAGGTGAGCAGTTCTTC	CASSHPLGLAGVGEQFF
NA	TRBV9	NA	TRBJ1-4	TGTGCCAGCAGCGTAGGGTCAGGGGAAGGTGAAAAACTGTTTTTT	CASSVGSGEGEKLFF
NA	TRBV2	NA	TRBJ2-6	TGTGCCAGCAGCCCCCGGACAGCAACTAATGGGGCCAACGTCCTGACTTTC	CASSPRTATNGANVLTF
NA	TRBV9	NA	TRBJ2-3	TGTGCCAGCAGCGTAGGCCCGGCCCAGGATACGCAGTATTTT	CASSVGPAQDTQYF
TRBD1	TRBV6-6	NA	TRBJ2-7	TGTGCCAGCAGGCCCGGACAGGGGGCTTTCTACGAGCAGTACTTC	CASRPGQGAFYEQYF
NA	TRBV19	once	TRBJ1-5	TGTGCCACCGGACGGGGGGATCAGCCCCAGCATTTT	CATGRGDQPQHF
TRBD1	TRBV20-1	NA	TRBJ2-5	TGCAGTGCTGGACAGGGAGAGACCCAGTACTTC	CSAGQGETQYF
NA	TRBV5-4	NA	TRBJ1-3	TGTGCCAGCAGCTTGCGGCCAAGCTCTGGAAACACCATATATTTT	CASSLRPSSGNTIYF
NA	TRBV9	NA	TRBJ2-7	TGTGCCAGCAGCCAGGATGCAGGCCCCTACGAGCAGTACTTC	CASSQDAGPYEQYF
NA	TRBV28	NA	TRBJ1-2	TGTGCCAGCAGCCGAGGCGTAGGTCGCTATGGCTACACCTTC	CASSRGVGRYGYTF
TRBD1	TRBV7-2	NA	TRBJ2-3	TGTGCCAGCAGCACTCCGGGACAGGGCGCAGATACGCAGTATTTT	CASSTPGQGADTQYF
NA	TRBV7-2	NA	TRBJ1-4	TGTGCCAGCAGCTTACTAGGGGCGCAGGTTGAAAAACTGTTTTTT	CASSLLGAQVEKLFF
NA	TRBV19	NA	TRBJ2-5	TGTGCCAGTAGTGTAGGGCAGGCGACCCAGTACTTC	CASSVGQATQYF
NA	TRBV6-1	few	TRBJ1-2	TGTGCCAGCAGTGAGCTACCCCGACAGTCGATAAACTATGGCTACACCTTC	CASSELPRQSINYGYTF
NA	TRBV5-5	few	TRBJ2-2	TGTGCCAGCAGCTTGGGTGGGGGCGCGGGTTGGACCGGGGAGCTGTTTTTT	CASSLGGGAGWTGELFF
TRBD1	TRBV2	few	TRBJ2-7	TGTGCCAGCAGTGCTTTTGAGGGGGCGGAGGAGCAGTACTTC	CASSAFEGAEEQYF
TRBD1	TRBV30	few	TRBJ1-1	TGTGCCTGGATAAGGGACAGGGGGGTTGGGGCTTTCTTT	CAWIRDRGVGAFF
NA	TRBV2	few	TRBJ1-5	TGTGCCAGCAGGATCGGACGAGACCAGCCCCAGCATTTT	CASRIGRDQPQHF
TRBD1	TRBV7-2	NA	TRBJ1-1	TGTGCCAGCAGCTTAGAGTTAAGGTCCGACAGGGGGCCGAACACTGAAGCTTTCTTT	CASSLELRSDRGPNTEAFF
NA	TRBV19	few	TRBJ2-2	TGTGCCAGTAGTATAATGGGGGTTGGAGGGGAGCTGTTTTTT	CASSIMGVGGELFF
NA	TRBV19	NA	TRBJ2-3	TGTGCCAGTAGTCCCACCGGCGCGGGAAGGGCAGATACGCAGTATTTT	CASSPTGAGRADTQYF